A selection of T cell receptor beta chains follows, all from one sample in a study of shared clonotypes between healthy human individuals. Profiling relied on immunoSEQ multiplex PCR, and the TCRdb table lists in-frame clones only, not all of them. The sample records over 950,000 clones, 70% to 80% being singletons. Sequencing was performed on memory CD4+ T cells from PBMCs. These receptors were obtained from a man in his late teens or twenties in good health. Some clones in this sample may be carry-over from other donors' samples. Both conserved end residues are part of each CDR3. D genes are given only for firm matches. Clone size is given for some rows only: seen once, a few or many times, or a class if the clone is expanded.

V: TRBV5-6
D: .
J: TRBJ1-2
size: .
CDR3: CASSLQEYGYTF
DNA: TGTGCCAGCAGCTTACAGGAATATGGCTACACCTTC

V: TRBV14
D: TRBD1
J: TRBJ2-2
size: .
CDR3: CASSRDRAGELFF
DNA: TGTGCCAGCAGCCGAGACAGGGCCGGGGAGCTGTTTTTT

V: TRBV9
D: .
J: TRBJ2-2
size: .
CDR3: CASSVGTYNTGELFF
DNA: TGTGCCAGCAGCGTAGGGACCTATAACACCGGGGAGCTGTTTTTT

V: TRBV4-2
D: TRBD1
J: TRBJ1-3
size: once
CDR3: CASSLLLGQGLRNTIYF
DNA: TGTGCCAGCAGCCTCCTTTTGGGACAGGGGCTGAGAAACACCATATATTTT

V: TRBV5-6
D: .
J: TRBJ2-3
size: .
CDR3: CASSLEGGGTDTQYF
DNA: TGTGCCAGCAGCTTGGAGGGGGGAGGCACAGATACGCAGTATTTT

V: TRBV28
D: TRBD1
J: TRBJ2-7
size: .
CDR3: CASSFSGTVVYEQYF
DNA: TGTGCCAGCAGTTTTTCTGGGACAGTGGTCTACGAGCAGTACTTC

V: TRBV30
D: .
J: TRBJ1-1
size: .
CDR3: CAWSVPRGLNTEAFF
DNA: TGTGCCTGGAGTGTACCGCGGGGTCTAAACACTGAAGCTTTCTTT

V: TRBV11-2
D: TRBD2
J: TRBJ2-5
size: .
CDR3: CASSPLAGGQEETQYF
DNA: TGTGCCAGCAGCCCCCTAGCGGGAGGGCAGGAAGAGACCCAGTACTTC

V: TRBV19
D: .
J: TRBJ1-1
size: .
CDR3: CASQDARSYNTEAFF
DNA: TGTGCCAGCCAAGATGCGCGGTCGTATAACACTGAAGCTTTCTTT

V: TRBV5-6
D: .
J: TRBJ1-4
size: few
CDR3: CASSTNGATNEKLFF
DNA: TGTGCCAGCAGCACAAACGGGGCAACTAATGAAAAACTGTTTTTT

V: TRBV5-1
D: TRBD1
J: TRBJ1-1
size: .
CDR3: CASSLGTGNTEAFF
DNA: TGCGCCAGCAGCCTGGGGACAGGGAACACTGAAGCTTTCTTT

V: TRBV19
D: TRBD1
J: TRBJ1-5
size: .
CDR3: CASSTGTGFYNQPQHF
DNA: TGTGCCAGTAGTACCGGGACAGGGTTTTACAATCAGCCCCAGCATTTT

V: TRBV4-1
D: TRBD2
J: TRBJ2-3
size: .
CDR3: CASSQDGTTPSGTQYF
DNA: TGCGCCAGCAGCCAAGATGGGACTACTCCCTCCGGTACGCAGTATTTT

V: TRBV5-1
D: .
J: TRBJ2-7
size: .
CDR3: CASSLVAGAYEQYF
DNA: TGCGCCAGCAGCTTGGTGGCCGGCGCCTACGAGCAGTACTTC

V: TRBV5-6
D: .
J: TRBJ2-1
size: .
CDR3: CASTFNDEQFF
DNA: TGTGCCAGCACCTTCAACGATGAGCAGTTCTTC

V: TRBV2
D: .
J: TRBJ2-3
size: .
CDR3: CASSAGPPGTDTQYF
DNA: TGTGCCAGCAGTGCCGGCCCCCCGGGCACAGATACGCAGTATTTT

V: TRBV5-1
D: TRBD1
J: TRBJ1-4
size: once
CDR3: CASSWTGYEKLFF
DNA: TGCGCCAGCAGCTGGACAGGTTATGAAAAACTGTTTTTT

V: TRBV7-3
D: .
J: TRBJ1-2
size: .
CDR3: CASSWDGTYGYTF
DNA: TGTGCCAGCAGCTGGGACGGAACCTATGGCTACACCTTC

V: TRBV11-3
D: TRBD2
J: TRBJ2-1
size: few
CDR3: CASSFTSGSYEQFF
DNA: TGTGCCAGCAGCTTTACTAGCGGGAGTTATGAGCAGTTCTTC

V: TRBV6-6
D: .
J: TRBJ2-2
size: .
CDR3: CASLGAPGTGELFF
DNA: TGTGCCAGCCTAGGGGCCCCGGGCACCGGGGAGCTGTTTTTT

V: TRBV4-1
D: TRBD2
J: TRBJ2-2
size: .
CDR3: CASSLAGRTGELFF
DNA: TGCGCCAGCAGCTTAGCGGGGCGCACCGGGGAGCTGTTTTTT

V: TRBV28
D: TRBD1
J: TRBJ1-1
size: .
CDR3: CASSLWGTGGGLAEAFF
DNA: TGTGCCAGCAGTTTATGGGGGACAGGGGGCGGCCTGGCTGAAGCTTTCTTT

V: TRBV7-8
D: .
J: TRBJ1-3
size: few
CDR3: CASSLGQTLASGNTIYF
DNA: TGTGCCAGCAGCTTGGGTCAGACCCTCGCCTCTGGAAACACCATATATTTT

V: TRBV9
D: TRBD2
J: TRBJ2-7
size: .
CDR3: CASHPEREARDEQYF
DNA: TGTGCCAGCCACCCGGAGCGGGAAGCAAGGGACGAGCAGTACTTC

V: TRBV30
D: .
J: TRBJ1-6
size: .
CDR3: CAWSEGYSPPLHF
DNA: TGTGCCTGGAGTGAAGGATATTCACCACCCCTCCACTTT

V: TRBV15
D: TRBD1
J: TRBJ2-3
size: .
CDR3: CATSKDRGSADTQYF
DNA: TGTGCCACCAGCAAGGACAGGGGGTCCGCAGATACGCAGTATTTT

V: TRBV9
D: TRBD2
J: TRBJ2-5
size: .
CDR3: CASSRGLAGAETQYF
DNA: TGTGCCAGCAGCAGAGGACTAGCGGGAGCAGAGACCCAGTACTTC

V: TRBV4-2
D: TRBD2
J: TRBJ2-4
size: .
CDR3: CASSQDQAGGQNIQYF
DNA: TGTGCCAGCAGCCAAGATCAAGCGGGAGGGCAAAACATTCAGTACTTC